This record covers a single T cell receptor (beta chain). Its specificity is unknown. The length of the CDR3 is 15 residues. V was cut by 3 bases and J by 8 bases, with 19 bases left in between. Germline lookup yields CDR1 KGHSH and CDR2 LQKENI. With 60 Vbeta and 13 Jbeta primers, the PCR was carried out. In the original processing: Later, an analysis found about 80 million unique TCR beta chains, and approximately 10 million of these were shared. The data were produced by immunoSEQ multiplex PCR, yet TCRdb's version contains in-frame clones alone and is incomplete. V and J calls and clone size are those listed in that table; D and trimming were worked out from the DNA. The sample includes tens of thousands of clones, just under 80% of them seen just once. These data come from a study of cytomegalovirus exposure and HLA in healthy donors. Findings and limits, study-wide: Across all donors, roughly uniform sequencing depth was an assumption of the presence/absence analyses.

This clonotype originated in a male donor in good health and CMV-seropositive. V gene TRBV18 combines with J gene TRBJ2-5; perhaps TRBD2 as D (7 bases). Sequencing was done on a sample of PBMCs. CDR3 DNA sequence: TGTGCCAGCTCACCGGGGGCGACGGCGGGGGCTACCCAGTACTTC. Residues: CASSPGATAGATQYF. Complete variable domain (other parts from reference TRBV18 and TRBJ2-5): NAGVMQNPRHLVRRRGQEARLRCSPMKGHSHVYWYRQLPEEGLKFMVYLQKENIIDESGMPKERFSAEFPKEGPSILRIQQVVRGDSAAYFCASSPGATAGATQYFGPGTRLLVL.